This TCR beta chain originates from a study of vaccination effects on CD4 cells after COVID-19. Study overall: Two-dose BNT162b2 or mRNA-1273 vaccination was given to participants.

Concerning this clone: Its cognate antigen is unknown.

The germline gives CDR1 WNHNN, CDR2 SYGVQD (reference sequence). With 5 bases clipped from V and 3 bases from J, the junction kept 6 bases outside the gene matches. The CDR3 sequence is 15 residues long. Study observations and caveats: Late after vaccination, infection- and vaccine-induced clones showed marked clonal contraction.

Sequencing followed a ViraFEST assay step that expanded antigen-specific CD4+ T cells with viral peptide pools. Culturing for approximately 10 days preceded CD4+ T cell isolation. Previously uninfected by SARS-CoV-2, the vaccine recipients also showed negative nucleocapsid antibodies. Each culture well received a few million PBMC. These cells were then cultured in IMDM with approximately 10 IU/ml IL-2 and 9 to 10 ug/ml peptides. TCRdb's copy holds only in-frame clones and misses some; the assay was immunoSEQ multiplex PCR. The sample carries about 73,000 clones, under 85% recorded once. This TCR was sampled from a human donor who received a COVID-19 vaccine. This chain uses TRBV10-1 with TRBJ2-3, with TRBD2 matching over 9 bases. Material: CD4+ T cells from PBMCs cultured with HCoV-NL63 spike peptides, obtained before COVID-19 vaccination. This CDR3 is CASSLAGASTDTQYF. Here the CDR3 DNA reads TGCGCCAGCAGTTTAGCGGGGGCCTCTACAGATACGCAGTATTTT.